Below, 9 T cell receptor beta chains from the same sample are listed, as sequenced in a study of blood T cell repertoires in COVID-19. The table came from immunoSEQ multiplex PCR; TCRdb's copy has only in-frame clones and leaves some out. The data contain 96,000 or so clones, roughly 76% of them seen just once; the ten biggest clones take up 4% to 6%. Sequencing was performed on peripheral blood. All receptors derive from a man aged 80 or over with COVID-19, enrolled during active disease.

The chain couples TRBV3-1 (or the pseudogene TRBV3-2) to TRBJ2-1; 15 nucleotides line up with TRBD2. CDR3 length: 20 amino acids. Germline CDR1 reads LGHDT; CDR2 reads YNNKEL (reference sequence). Trimming removed 0 bases from V and 5 bases from J; junction bases left unmatched: 11. The CDR3 coding sequence is TGTGCCAGCAGCCAAGATGCCGCATTGGGACTAGCGGGGGGTGACAATGAGCAGTTCTTC. It specifies CASSQDAALGLAGGDNEQFF.

This clone has more than one count but fewer than ten. The V and J genes are TRBV5-6 and TRBJ1-5, with D hard to call. The V end lost 1 base, the J end lost 5 bases, and 7 bases lay between the germline ends. The CDR3 covers 13 residues. Germline V CDR1 and CDR2: SGHDT, YYEEEE. The CDR3 sequence: CASSLTQYQPQHF. The CDR3 DNA reads TGTGCCAGCAGCTTGACCCAGTATCAGCCCCAGCATTTT.

The rearrangement uses TRBV18 and TRBJ2-3; D is unclear. Trimming removed 6 bases from V and 2 bases from J, with 3 bases in between. Germline V gene data show CDR1 as KGHSH and CDR2 as LQKENI. This CDR3 has 11 residues. CDR3 residues: CASSVTDTQYF. CDR3 nucleotide sequence: TGTGCCAGCTCCGTCACAGATACGCAGTATTTT.

V and J are TRBV5-1 and TRBJ1-2, with 7 bases lining up with TRBD1. CDR1 is SGHRS and CDR2 is YFSETQ in the germline V gene. CDR3 length: 14 residues. Losses at the gene ends were 0 bases for V and 10 bases for J; bases not matched to a gene: 9. CDR3 bases: TGCGCCAGCAGCTTGGGACAGGGTGTGAATGACTACACCTTC. Translated, it gives CASSLGQGVNDYTF.

The chain joins TRBV2 to TRBJ1-5; D call uncertain. The ends were cut back, 4 bases at V and 4 bases at J, with 17 bases in the middle. The CDR3 contains 16 residues. Germline-derived CDR1 and CDR2 are SNHLY and FYNNEI. CDR3: CASSVTAARSNQPQHF. The CDR3 nucleotides are TGTGCCAGCAGTGTAACAGCGGCACGGTCTAATCAGCCCCAGCATTTT.

The chain employs TRBV6-6 and TRBJ2-2; 8 bases are shared with TRBD1. CDR3 length equals 15 residues. Germline CDR1 and CDR2: MNHNY and SVGAGI (reference sequence). Trimming at V came to 6 bases and at J to 5 bases, leaving 8 bases not matched to a gene. CDR3 in amino acids: CASRLTGEVTGELFF. CDR3 coding DNA: TGTGCCAGCAGATTGACAGGGGAGGTGACCGGGGAGCTGTTTTTT.

The chain couples TRBV27 to TRBJ2-7; the match to TRBD1 covers 9 bases. Germline V lookup: CDR1 MNHEY, CDR2 SMNVEV (reference sequence). Losses at the gene ends were 5 bases for V and 0 bases for J; bases not matched to a gene: 5. This CDR3 contains 15 residues. CDR3 sequence reads: CASSLTGGLSYEQYF. DNA for the CDR3: TGTGCCAGCAGTCTAACAGGGGGCCTCTCCTACGAGCAGTACTTC.

V gene TRBV9 combines with J gene TRBJ2-3; 10 bases align to TRBD2. The CDR3 consists of 15 residues. Per the germline V gene, CDR1 is SGDLS and CDR2 is YYNGEE. With 3 bases clipped from V and 0 bases from J, the junction kept 1 base outside the gene matches. CDR3 coding DNA: TGTGCCAGCAGCGCGACTAGCGGGAGCACAGATACGCAGTATTTT. Translating it yields CASSATSGSTDTQYF.

V and J are TRBV19 and TRBJ2-1, with D possibly matching TRBD2 (6 bases). V lost 2 bases and J 6 bases, leaving 14 bases between the germline ends. This CDR3 is built from 15 residues. Per germline, CDR1 LNHDA and CDR2 SQIVND (reference sequence). The CDR3 sequence: CASSISAGSGNEQFF. Here the CDR3 DNA reads TGTGCCAGTAGTATATCTGCGGGATCGGGCAATGAGCAGTTCTTC.